What follows are 28 T cell receptor beta chains derived from one specimen sequenced in a study of blood T cells in healthy people across ages. With a J-beta primer mix and a sample-barcoded 5' primer, a second PCR ran about 7 to 12 cycles. TCRdb called the 5' RACE reads again in MiXCR, with one record for every CDR3 protein. This sample has around 1.5 million distinct CDR3 sequences, with approximately 59% found just once. Sequenced material: blood. These TCRs come from a young man in good health.

This clonotype appeared a few times. The gene calls are TRBV20-1 and TRBJ2-7; D may be TRBD1 or TRBD2 (5 bases each). The CDR3 totals 12 residues. Germline assignment: CDR1 DFQATT and CDR2 SNEGSKA (reference sequence). CDR3 in DNA: TGCAGGGCCAGGGACGTAACCTACGAGCAGTACTTC. It specifies CRARDVTYEQYF.

V gene TRBV7-2 combines with J gene TRBJ2-5; D is perhaps TRBD2 (6 bases). This CDR3 comprises 14 residues. Looked up from germline, CDR1 is SGHTA and CDR2 is FQGNSA. V lost 5 bases and J lost 5, with 15 bases in between. CDR3 residues: CASSVSSGPETQYF. The CDR3 bases are TGTGCCAGCAGCGTCAGTAGCGGTCCGGAGACCCAGTACTTC.

The chain recombines TRBV4-3 with TRBJ2-7; D is unclear. This CDR3 has 16 residues. Germline V gene lookup returns CDR1 LGHNA and CDR2 YSLEER. V lost 1 base, J lost 3 bases, and 16 bases lay in between. The CDR3 DNA is TGCGCCAGCAGCCAAGGGGCCGGCCGGAAGCACTACGAGCAGTACTTC. Protein product: CASSQGAGRKHYEQYF.

CDR3 in amino acids: CASSQVCRTGGNTGELFF. CDR3 sequence (DNA): TGTGCCAGCAGCCAAGTATGCAGGACAGGGGGGAACACCGGGGAGCTGTTTTTT. This chain links TRBV14 with TRBJ2-2; TRBD1 agrees at 10 bases. V lost 1 base to trimming and J lost 1 base; unmatched junction nucleotides: 6. This CDR3 spans 18 amino acids. Looked up from germline, CDR1 is SGHDN and CDR2 is FVKESK.

The chain employs TRBV7-2 and TRBJ2-5, with D possibly being TRBD1 (6 bases). The CDR3 is 12 residues long. The germline V and J ends were trimmed by 7 bases and 5 bases, with 11 bases remaining between them. The germline V gene has CDR1 SGHTA and CDR2 FQGNSA. CDR3 DNA: TGTGCCAGCAAACAGGGCTGGGAGACCCAGTACTTC. As protein: CASKQGWETQYF.

This clonotype has more than one count but fewer than ten. This chain connects TRBV5-1 to TRBJ2-7, with no clear D. Looked up from germline, CDR1 is SGHRS and CDR2 is YFSETQ. The CDR3 runs 15 residues. The V end was cut by 0 bases, the J end by 3 bases, with 13 bases between. This CDR3 reads CASSLDGGKIYEQYF. DNA for the CDR3: TGCGCCAGCAGCTTGGATGGCGGAAAGATCTACGAGCAGTACTTC.

The chain recombines TRBV20-1 with TRBJ2-7; unclear D gene. Germline CDR1 reads DFQATT; CDR2 reads SNEGSKA (reference sequence). The CDR3 extends over 12 amino acids. V dropped 5 bases and J dropped 4 bases, with 12 bases sitting between them. DNA of the CDR3: TGCAGTGCTGGATCGCAAGGATACGAGCAGTACTTC. Its translation: CSAGSQGYEQYF.

In the case of this clonotype: Just one base apart from a much larger clone, this may be a read error. The chain employs TRBV7-2 and TRBJ2-6, with D perhaps TRBD1 (5 bases). The CDR3 is made up of 16 amino acids. Germline assignment: CDR1 SGHTA and CDR2 FQGNSA. The CDR3 loop is CASSLAVGAGADVLTF. CDR3 DNA sequence: TGTGCCAGCAGCCTGGCGGTGGGCGCTGGGGCCGACGTCCTGACTTTC. The full variable domain, with the rest looked up from reference TRBV7-2 and TRBJ2-6, is GAGVSQSPSNKVTEKGKDVELRCDPISGHTALYWYRQSLGQGLEFLIYFQGNSAPDKSGLPSDRFSAERTGGSVSTLTIQRTQQEDSAVYLCASSLAVGAGADVLTFGAGSRLTVL.

The V call is TRBV10-2, the J call TRBJ2-6; TRBD2 matches at 10 bases. Germline CDR1 WSHSY, CDR2 SAAADI. This CDR3 contains 19 residues. Trimming took 0 bases from V and 0 from J; bases not matched to a gene: 5. CDR3 protein: CASSESLAGFRSGANVLTF. CDR3 DNA sequence: TGCGCCAGCAGTGAGTCACTAGCGGGGTTTCGCTCTGGGGCCAACGTCCTGACTTTC.

V is TRBV3-1 and J is TRBJ2-3; no clear D. V was trimmed by 3 bases and J by 1 base, leaving 8 bases between them. Germline values: CDR1 LGHDT, CDR2 YNNKEL (reference sequence). The CDR3 runs 14 residues. The CDR3 spells CASSHTDGTDTQYF. CDR3 sequence (DNA): TGTGCCAGCAGCCACACTGATGGCACAGATACGCAGTATTTT.

This clonotype was detected only a few times. The V and J genes are TRBV6-2 or TRBV6-3 and TRBJ2-2; tentatively, D is TRBD1 (6 bases). V lost 4 bases to trimming and J lost 6 bases, with 12 bases between them. From germline, CDR1 is MNHEY and CDR2 SVGEGT. The CDR3 length is 14 residues. The CDR3 loop reads CASSWIRGSGELFF. In DNA, the CDR3 is TGTGCCAGCAGTTGGATCAGGGGCTCCGGGGAGCTGTTTTTT.

This chain uses TRBV3-1 with TRBJ2-4; TRBD2 matches 8 bases. V was clipped by 1 base and J by 1 base; unmatched bases: 3. Germline CDR1 is LGHDT and CDR2 is YNNKEL (reference sequence). The CDR3 length is 16 residues. The CDR3 bases are TGTGCCAGCAGCCAAGTGAGCGGGAGCGCCAAAAACATTCAGTACTTC. As protein: CASSQVSGSAKNIQYF.

The chain couples TRBV4-2 to TRBJ2-7; 12 bases map to TRBD2. This CDR3 region has 16 residues. V was pared by 0 bases and J by 7 bases, with 7 bases of the junction left unmatched. The V gene's germline CDR1 is LGHNA and CDR2 YNFKEQ. CDR3 bases: TGTGCCAGCAGCCAAGATCGGCTAGCGGGGGGGCTTGAGCAGTACTTC. Residues: CASSQDRLAGGLEQYF.

This clonotype came up a few times. The chain carries TRBV2 and TRBJ1-2, with 7 bases lining up with TRBD1. The germline V gene encodes CDR1 SNHLY and CDR2 FYNNEI. CDR3 length: 13 amino acids. V lost 7 bases to trimming and J lost 5 bases; unmatched junction nucleotides: 7. This chain's CDR3 is CASIGQALYGYTF. CDR3 sequence (DNA): TGTGCCAGCATCGGACAGGCCCTTTATGGCTACACCTTC.

The chain is built from TRBV7-6 and TRBJ2-7, with D unresolved. Deletions cut 2 bases from V and 3 bases from J, with 11 bases between. The germline gives CDR1 SGHVS, CDR2 FNYEAQ. This CDR3 has 14 amino acids. This chain's CDR3 is CASSLNVGIYEQYF. CDR3 coding DNA: TGTGCCAGCAGCTTAAATGTAGGGATCTACGAGCAGTACTTC.

The V and J genes are TRBV4-2 and TRBJ1-6, with 8 bases matching TRBD1. Germline loops: CDR1 LGHNA, CDR2 YNFKEQ. The CDR3 has 16 amino acids. The V segment lost 2 bases and the J segment 5 bases; nucleotides outside the gene matches: 5. The CDR3 DNA follows: TGTGCCAGCAGCCAATCGGACAGGGCGAATAATTCACCCCTCCACTTT. Its translation is CASSQSDRANNSPLHF.

This sequence joins TRBV2 and TRBJ1-2; 7 nucleotides agree with TRBD1. Germline V gene data show CDR1 as SNHLY and CDR2 as FYNNEI. This CDR3 region has 15 residues. Germline trimming cut 6 bases from V and 0 bases from J; bases unmatched to any gene: 7. CDR3 loop: CASSPKGAANYGYTF. The CDR3 DNA sequence: TGTGCCAGCAGCCCCAAGGGGGCTGCTAACTATGGCTACACCTTC.

This clonotype came up many times. The genes are TRBV5-1 and TRBJ2-1; possible D gene TRBD2, 6 bases. V lost 3 bases and J lost 4, with 11 bases in between. The CDR3 has 14 residues. The germline V gene encodes CDR1 SGHRS and CDR2 YFSETQ. CDR3 coding DNA: TGCGCCAGCAGCTCCGGGAGCGGATACAATGAGCAGTTCTTC. Translation gives CASSSGSGYNEQFF.

V gene TRBV15 combines with J gene TRBJ2-3; the match to TRBD2 covers 9 bases. This CDR3 contains 19 residues. Germline values: CDR1 LNHNV, CDR2 YYDKDF (reference sequence). Trimming removed 2 bases from V and 2 bases from J; junction bases left unmatched: 14. The CDR3 DNA follows: TGTGCCACCAGCAGAACGGGACTAGCTAGCGCGGGGGACACAGATACGCAGTATTTT. This gives the protein CATSRTGLASAGDTDTQYF.

The rearrangement links TRBV6-2 or TRBV6-3 to TRBJ2-2; 8 bases are shared with TRBD2. CDR3 length: 18 amino acids. Germline V gene data show CDR1 as MNHEY and CDR2 as SVGEGT. V was clipped by 3 bases and J by 0 bases; unmatched bases: 9. DNA of the CDR3: TGTGCCAGCAGTTATCCGAGGCGGGGGGCCACGAACACCGGGGAGCTGTTTTTT. It yields the protein CASSYPRRGATNTGELFF.

This rearrangement joins TRBV11-2 to TRBJ2-1; the match to TRBD2 covers 8 bases. This CDR3 region has 16 residues. CDR1 SGHAT and CDR2 FQNNGV come from the germline V gene. The junction had 12 bases not matched to a gene; V was cut back by 5 bases and J by 6 bases. CDR3 sequence (DNA): TGTGCCAGCAGCCCGTGGGGGACTAGTGGTCTCAATGAGCAGTTCTTC. Protein sequence: CASSPWGTSGLNEQFF. The variable domain in full, completed from reference TRBV11-2 and TRBJ2-1, reads EAGVAQSPRYKIIEKRQSVAFWCNPISGHATLYWYQQILGQGPKLLIQFQNNGVVDDSQLPKDRFSAERLKGVDSTLKIQPAKLEDSAVYLCASSPWGTSGLNEQFFGPGTRLTVL.

The V and J genes are TRBV5-8 and TRBJ1-5; a weak D match, TRBD1 (6 bases). V was trimmed by 3 bases and J by 4 bases, leaving 11 bases between them. This CDR3 is 14 amino acids long. Germline V gene sequence: CDR1 SGHTS, CDR2 YDEGEE. The CDR3 reads CASSWVQGNQPQHF. In DNA form, the CDR3 reads TGTGCCAGCAGCTGGGTACAGGGAAATCAGCCCCAGCATTTT.

DNA for the CDR3: TGCAGTCTGAGGCCCGGGGTGGAGAACACTGAAGCTTTCTTT. Residues: CSLRPGVENTEAFF. The rearrangement uses TRBV20-1 and TRBJ1-1; D call uncertain. V lost 8 bases to trimming and J lost 1 base, with 17 bases between them. The length of the CDR3 is 14 residues. CDR1 is DFQATT and CDR2 is SNEGSKA in the germline V gene (reference sequence).

The chain has TRBV6-1 and TRBJ2-4, with 7 bases lining up with TRBD1. The DNA end favors TRBJ2-7, so the J call may be wrong. The CDR3 length is 14 residues. Per the germline V gene, CDR1 is MNHNS and CDR2 is SASEGT. CDR3 region: CASSDRKGAHEQYF. Written as DNA, the CDR3 is TGTGCCAGCAGTGATAGGAAGGGGGCCCACGAGCAGTACTTC.

The rearrangement joins TRBV4-1 to TRBJ2-1; 11 bases agree with TRBD2. The CDR3 extends over 20 amino acids. Looked up from germline, CDR1 is MGHRA and CDR2 is YSYEKL. Trimming removed 0 bases from V and 0 bases from J; junction bases left unmatched: 10. CDR3: CASSQETSGIVSSSYNEQFF. The DNA of the CDR3 is TGCGCCAGCAGCCAAGAGACTAGCGGGATAGTTTCGAGCTCCTACAATGAGCAGTTCTTC.

In nucleotides, the CDR3 is TGTGCCAGCAGCTTAAGGCAAGACCTCTACGAGCAGTACTTC. Protein: CASSLRQDLYEQYF. The chain joins TRBV13 to TRBJ2-7; D gene unclear. Trimming pared 2 bases from V and 3 bases from J, leaving 11 bases between. The CDR3 has 14 amino acids. Germline V gene sequence: CDR1 PRHDT, CDR2 FYEKMQ (reference sequence).

This clonotype showed up just a few times. The chain employs TRBV4-3 and TRBJ1-1; D is perhaps TRBD1 (6 bases). Germline CDR1 and CDR2: LGHNA and YSLEER. The CDR3 runs to 16 residues. V was shortened by 0 bases and J by 0 bases, with 11 bases between the two germline ends. The CDR3 spells CASSQERNRVNTEAFF. CDR3 bases: TGCGCCAGCAGCCAAGAGCGCAACAGGGTGAACACTGAAGCTTTCTTT.

This clonotype came up a few times. The chain uses TRBV4-3 and TRBJ2-1; tentatively, D is TRBD2 (5 bases). There are 16 residues in the CDR3. The ends were cut back, 3 bases at V and 4 bases at J, with 16 bases in the middle. Germline V gives CDR1 LGHNA, CDR2 YSLEER. In nucleotides, the CDR3 is TGCGCCAGCAGCCAGTCGGACTCATTAATTTACAATGAGCAGTTCTTC. Its protein is CASSQSDSLIYNEQFF.